These 27 T cell receptor beta chains share one sample of origin, sequenced in a study of blood T cell repertoires in COVID-19. Libraries were prepared by immunoSEQ multiplex PCR; TCRdb keeps only in-frame clonotypes and omits some of them. The repertoire has 250,000 or so clones, about 90% of them found once; the top ten carry around 1.3%. The sequenced material came from PBMCs or T cells enriched from blood (not recorded which). The receptor source for this set is a human donor in a cohort exposed to, infected with or recovered from COVID-19 (not recorded which). The donor label of this sample is uncertain.

The V gene is TRBV4-1, the J gene TRBJ2-3; perhaps TRBD1 as D (5 bases). The length of the CDR3 is 17 residues. The germline V and J ends were trimmed by 3 bases and 0 bases, with 16 bases remaining between them. Germline V CDR1 and CDR2: MGHRA, YSYEKL. CDR3 sequence (DNA): TGCGCCAGCAGCCACGGAAGGGGTCCCTCGAGCACAGATACGCAGTATTTT. It is translated as CASSHGRGPSSTDTQYF.

The chain joins TRBV5-1 to TRBJ1-5; D may be TRBD1 (5 bases). Trimming shortened V by 4 bases and J by 3 bases, and 17 bases separated the two germline ends. CDR3 size: 16 residues. Germline V CDR1 and CDR2: SGHRS, YFSETQ. As DNA, the CDR3 is TGCGCCAGCAGCCCGGACGGGGGGTCCTTCAATCAGCCCCAGCATTTT. Amino acid sequence: CASSPDGGSFNQPQHF.

Note on this clone: This sample also contains other DNA sequences that code for the same CDR3. This rearrangement joins TRBV5-6 to TRBJ2-3; 7 positions match TRBD2. The CDR3 is made up of 13 amino acids. The trim removed 4 bases at V and 3 bases at J, leaving 2 bases unmatched. CDR1 and CDR2 (germline): SGHDT, YYEEEE. CDR3 residues: CASSLSGTDTQYF. The CDR3 DNA follows: TGTGCCAGCAGCCTTAGCGGGACAGATACGCAGTATTTT.

The chain combines TRBV19 with TRBJ1-2; TRBD1 might be the D (5 bases). The ends were cut back, 4 bases at V and 9 bases at J, with 18 bases in the middle. The CDR3 loop spans 14 amino acids. The germline V gene has CDR1 LNHDA and CDR2 SQIVND (reference sequence). CDR3 coding DNA: TGTGCCAGTAGTACCCCCATCGGCGGGGGTAGCTACACCTTC. Encoded protein: CASSTPIGGGSYTF.

V usage is TRBV5-4 and J usage is TRBJ1-2; 7 nucleotides agree with TRBD1. Germline CDR1 is SGHNT and CDR2 is YYREEE (reference sequence). The CDR3 contains 13 residues. Unmatched junction bases numbered 11, after V lost 7 bases and J lost 8 bases. CDR3 sequence reads: CASGVLTGKGYTF. The CDR3 DNA sequence: TGTGCCAGCGGAGTATTGACAGGGAAAGGCTACACCTTC. Full variable domain (remainder filled in from reference TRBV5-4 and TRBJ1-2): ETGVTQSPTHLIKTRGQQVTLRCSSQSGHNTVSWYQQALGQGPQFIFQYYREEENGRGNFPPRFSGLQFPNYSSELNVNALELDDSALYLCASGVLTGKGYTFGSGTRLTVV.

The chain has TRBV7-2 and TRBJ2-3, with TRBD2 matching over 9 bases. The CDR3 is 16 amino acids. J gave up 2 bases and V 5 bases, and 8 bases lay outside the gene matches. CDR1 is SGHTA, CDR2 FQGNSA, per germline. The CDR3 nucleotides read TGTGCCAGCAGCCTCTCTAGCGGGGCATCCACAGATACGCAGTATTTT. It specifies CASSLSSGASTDTQYF.

This clone appeared a single time. This chain joins TRBV19 and TRBJ1-1, with a tentative D call TRBD1 (5 bases). Trimming left V 7 bases short and J 6 bases short, with 24 bases between. Germline V gene lookup returns CDR1 LNHDA and CDR2 SQIVND (reference sequence). The length of the CDR3 is 16 residues. The CDR3 sequence is CASTLTGGGVAAEAFF. The CDR3 DNA reads as TGTGCCAGTACTCTCACCGGGGGTGGAGTTGCTGCTGAAGCTTTCTTT.

The V call is TRBV5-1, the J call TRBJ1-4; 10 bases match TRBD1. The junction had 3 bases not matched to a gene; V was cut back by 4 bases and J by 6 bases. Germline CDR1 is SGHRS and CDR2 is YFSETQ. This CDR3 comprises 14 residues. CDR3 in amino acids: CASSLGQGDEKLFF. The CDR3 DNA sequence: TGCGCCAGCAGCCTAGGACAGGGGGATGAAAAACTGTTTTTT.

The genes are TRBV15 and TRBJ2-2, with TRBD2 matching 13 bases. Trimming at V came to 0 bases and at J to 0 bases, leaving 4 bases not matched to a gene. CDR1 is LNHNV and CDR2 is YYDKDF in the germline V gene (reference sequence). The CDR3 has 19 amino acids. The CDR3 region has the DNA TGTGCCACCAGCAGAGAGGGACTAGCGGGACGCGCGAACACCGGGGAGCTGTTTTTT. It encodes CATSREGLAGRANTGELFF.

The J gene is TRBJ1-1, the V gene TRBV10-2; D might be TRBD1 (5 bases). CDR1 and CDR2 from the germline V gene are WSHSY and SAAADI. The CDR3 totals 15 residues. V dropped 5 bases and J dropped 3 bases, with 16 bases sitting between them. CDR3 DNA sequence: TGCGCCAGCAGTCGGGGGGAAGGGGCTGACACTGAAGCTTTCTTT. Protein sequence: CASSRGEGADTEAFF.

Notes on this clone: The same CDR3 can be traced to other DNA sequences in this sample. The chain is built from TRBV6-5 and TRBJ1-2; no definite D call. CDR1 and CDR2 (germline): MNHEY, SVGAGI. Trimming stripped 6 bases from V and 8 bases from J, with 13 bases between. The CDR3 extends over 12 amino acids. CDR3 amino acids: CASRDGGRGYTF. In nucleotides, the CDR3 is TGTGCCAGCAGGGACGGAGGGAGAGGCTACACCTTC.

The gene calls are TRBV7-9 and TRBJ2-7, with D possibly being TRBD1 (6 bases). The CDR3 extends over 16 amino acids. CDR1 and CDR2 from the germline V gene are SEHNR and FQNEAQ (reference sequence). The V end was cut by 5 bases, the J end by 6 bases, with 23 bases between. This CDR3 reads CASSHWDIRGPSEQYF. In DNA form, the CDR3 reads TGTGCCAGCAGCCACTGGGACATCCGCGGGCCTTCCGAGCAGTACTTC.

The chain combines TRBV2 with TRBJ2-1; 14 bases are shared with TRBD2. Germline values: CDR1 SNHLY, CDR2 FYNNEI. CDR3 size: 16 residues. V shed 7 bases, J shed 3 bases, and the junction held 5 bases outside the gene matches. CDR3 DNA: TGTGCCAGCAAGGGTGGGACTAGCGGGAGCTACAATGAGCAGTTCTTC. It yields the protein CASKGGTSGSYNEQFF.

The J gene is TRBJ2-5, the V gene TRBV6-1; TRBD1 aligns across 9 bases. CDR1 and CDR2 (germline): MNHNS, SASEGT. J lost 5 bases, V lost 4 bases, and 11 bases had no gene match. This CDR3 region has 16 residues. The CDR3 reads CASSAGTGTIRETQYF. The CDR3 DNA reads as TGTGCCAGCAGTGCCGGGACAGGGACTATTAGGGAGACCCAGTACTTC.

This clone has only one observation. This chain uses TRBV30 with TRBJ1-3, with D possibly matching TRBD1 (5 bases). V was clipped by 7 bases and J by 3 bases, with 16 bases between them. The germline CDR1 and CDR2 sequences are GTSNPN and SVGIG (reference sequence). This CDR3 spans 14 amino acids. CDR3 sequence (DNA): TGTGCCTTCTGCAGGGATACCAATGGAAACACCATATATTTT. It codes for CAFCRDTNGNTIYF.

The genes are TRBV9 and TRBJ1-5, with TRBD1 matching over 8 bases. V lost 4 bases to trimming and J lost 6 bases; unmatched junction nucleotides: 6. Germline V CDR1 and CDR2: SGDLS, YYNGEE. The CDR3 spans 14 residues. The CDR3 DNA reads as TGTGCCAGCAGCCCCGACAGGGGAGGTCAGCCCCAGCATTTT. It is translated as CASSPDRGGQPQHF.

The V gene is TRBV11-2, the J gene TRBJ2-1; D is perhaps TRBD2 (6 bases). Trimming took 0 bases from V and 8 from J, leaving 8 bases between them. Germline V gene data show CDR1 as SGHAT and CDR2 as FQNNGV. This CDR3 region has 13 residues. CDR3 region: CASSLDPGDEQFF. DNA for the CDR3: TGTGCCAGCAGCTTAGATCCGGGGGATGAGCAGTTCTTC.

The chain links TRBV11-3 to TRBJ1-1, with 9 positions matching TRBD1. Germline values: CDR1 SGHNT, CDR2 YENEEA. The CDR3 has 15 amino acids. Trimming took 4 bases from V and 1 from J; bases not matched to a gene: 4. CDR3 coding DNA: TGTGCCAGCAGCTCGGACAGGGGACGGAACACTGAAGCTTTCTTT. Residues: CASSSDRGRNTEAFF.

This clone was picked up one time. The chain has TRBV5-1 and TRBJ1-1, with 10 bases identical to TRBD1. The V segment lost 4 bases and the J segment 0 bases; nucleotides outside the gene matches: 9. The CDR3 contains 17 residues. CDR1 is SGHRS, CDR2 YFSETQ, per germline. CDR3 loop: CASSHGGTGDLNTEAFF. In DNA, the CDR3 is TGCGCCAGCAGCCACGGAGGGACAGGGGACCTGAACACTGAAGCTTTCTTT.

This clone was detected once. The gene calls are TRBV19 and TRBJ2-5; the D gene is possibly TRBD2 (5 bases). The CDR3 extends over 14 amino acids. Trimming pared 5 bases from V and 5 bases from J, leaving 15 bases between. The germline V gene encodes CDR1 LNHDA and CDR2 SQIVND (reference sequence). The CDR3 reads CASSPGSAWETQYF. The CDR3 nucleotides are TGTGCCAGTAGTCCGGGATCGGCTTGGGAGACCCAGTACTTC.

This chain joins TRBV9 and TRBJ2-5; TRBD2 might be the D (5 bases). The CDR3 has 15 residues. Germline values: CDR1 SGDLS, CDR2 YYNGEE. The V end lost 0 bases, the J end lost 1 base, and 10 bases lay between the germline ends. Here the CDR3 DNA reads TGTGCCAGCAGCGTAGCTGGAGGAACCCAAGAGACCCAGTACTTC. This gives the protein CASSVAGGTQETQYF.

The sample holds one count of this clone. This rearrangement joins TRBV19 to TRBJ1-2; 10 bases line up with TRBD1. From germline, CDR1 is LNHDA and CDR2 SQIVND (reference sequence). V shed 5 bases, J shed 8 bases, and the junction held 5 bases outside the gene matches. This CDR3 has 13 amino acids. This CDR3 reads CASSRDRGRGYTF. The CDR3 coding sequence is TGTGCCAGTAGTCGGGACAGGGGCCGGGGCTACACCTTC.

The rearrangement links TRBV6-5 to TRBJ1-2; weak D call: TRBD1 (6 bases). Per the germline V gene, CDR1 is MNHEY and CDR2 is SVGAGI. Trimming stripped 0 bases from V and 7 bases from J, with 9 bases between. This CDR3 has 13 amino acids. This CDR3 reads CASSYSGRGGYTF. The CDR3 nucleotides read TGTGCCAGCAGTTACTCGGGCAGGGGTGGCTACACCTTC.

The J gene is TRBJ1-6, the V gene TRBV9; D uncertain. Germline V CDR1 and CDR2: SGDLS, YYNGEE. V lost 3 bases to trimming and J lost 10 bases, with 8 bases between them. CDR3 length: 12 residues. CDR3 region: CASSAGSSPLHF. The DNA of the CDR3 is TGTGCCAGCAGCGCGGGGAGCTCACCCCTCCACTTT.

The chain couples TRBV2 to TRBJ1-5; TRBD1 might be the D (6 bases). V was trimmed by 5 bases and J by 5 bases, leaving 22 bases between them. The germline CDR1 and CDR2 sequences are SNHLY and FYNNEI. The CDR3 is made up of 17 amino acids. CDR3 residues: CASSRIGFRGGHQPQHF. The CDR3 DNA reads TGTGCCAGCAGTAGAATAGGGTTTCGGGGGGGCCATCAGCCCCAGCATTTT.

The CDR3 region is CASSRDRVNNEQFF. DNA of the CDR3: TGTGCCAGCAGCCGGGACAGGGTAAACAATGAGCAGTTCTTC. This chain uses TRBV6-5 with TRBJ2-1; 9 bases map to TRBD1. The CDR3 totals 14 residues. The V segment lost 6 bases and the J segment 5 bases; nucleotides outside the gene matches: 5. Germline lookup yields CDR1 MNHEY and CDR2 SVGAGI.

The V and J genes are TRBV2 and TRBJ2-5; 11 bases agree with TRBD2. The CDR3 totals 15 residues. Germline values: CDR1 SNHLY, CDR2 FYNNEI. Trimming cost V 6 bases and J 2 bases; bases outside gene matches: 5. The CDR3 nucleotides read TGTGCCAGCAGGCCAAGGACTAGCGGGCAAGAGACCCAGTACTTC. It specifies CASRPRTSGQETQYF. Drawing the rest from reference TRBV2 and TRBJ2-5, the complete variable domain is EPEVTQTPSHQVTQMGQEVILRCVPISNHLYFYWYRQILGQKVEFLVSFYNNEISEKSEIFDDQFSVERPDGSNFTLKIRSTKLEDSAMYFCASRPRTSGQETQYFGPGTRLLVL.